A selection of T cell receptor beta chains follows, all from one sample in a study of regulatory T cells in long-lasting Graves disease. TCRdb processed the multiplex PCR reads anew with MiXCR; each CDR3 protein has one entry. The table has around 500,000 distinct CDR3 sequences, about 12% seen once. In addition, the sample was reused for a study of T cells in Graves' hyperthyroidism and ophthalmopathy.

The specimen comprised peripheral blood mononuclear cells (PBMCs), sampled at new diagnosis, from a patient treated with antithyroid drugs. These receptors all come from a woman aged 25 to 39 with Graves disease. Both conserved end residues are part of each CDR3. Each record gives: D gene, V gene, J gene, clone size, CDR3 protein, CDR3 DNA. The D gene is left open where the match is weak. Only some rows state a clone size, as once, few, many or a class for expanded clones.

D gene: .; V gene: TRBV30; J gene: TRBJ1-6; clone size: many; CDR3 protein: CAWSVAGGLSPLHF; CDR3 DNA: TGTGCCTGGAGTGTTGCCGGGGGCCTTTCACCCCTCCACTTT
D gene: TRBD1; V gene: TRBV11-2; J gene: TRBJ1-6; clone size: .; CDR3 protein: CASSRDRGALHF; CDR3 DNA: TGTGCCAGCAGCCGAGACAGGGGTGCCCTCCACTTT
D gene: .; V gene: TRBV18; J gene: TRBJ1-2; clone size: .; CDR3 protein: CASSPPSSPYGYTF; CDR3 DNA: TGTGCCAGCTCACCACCGTCCTCCCCCTATGGCTACACCTTC
D gene: .; V gene: TRBV29-1; J gene: TRBJ1-1; clone size: .; CDR3 protein: CSVEKGLNTEAFF; CDR3 DNA: TGCAGCGTTGAAAAAGGGCTGAACACTGAAGCTTTCTTT
D gene: .; V gene: TRBV4-3; J gene: TRBJ1-4; clone size: few; CDR3 protein: CASSFREMGEKLFF; CDR3 DNA: TGCGCCAGCAGCTTCAGGGAGATGGGGGAAAAACTGTTTTTT
D gene: .; V gene: TRBV29-1; J gene: TRBJ2-1; clone size: many; CDR3 protein: CSVRTSRTANEQFF; CDR3 DNA: TGCAGCGTCCGAACCTCCCGGACAGCCAATGAGCAGTTCTTC
D gene: .; V gene: TRBV20-1; J gene: TRBJ2-2; clone size: many; CDR3 protein: CSARGDLNTGELFF; CDR3 DNA: TGCAGTGCTAGGGGGGACCTGAACACCGGGGAGCTGTTTTTT
D gene: TRBD1; V gene: TRBV29-1; J gene: TRBJ2-1; clone size: .; CDR3 protein: CSVTGGSYNEQFF; CDR3 DNA: TGCAGCGTGACAGGGGGGTCCTACAATGAGCAGTTCTTC
D gene: .; V gene: TRBV5-8; J gene: TRBJ1-1; clone size: .; CDR3 protein: CASSPVPEAFF; CDR3 DNA: TGTGCCAGCAGCCCAGTGCCTGAAGCTTTCTTT
D gene: .; V gene: TRBV4-2; J gene: TRBJ1-1; clone size: few; CDR3 protein: CASSQDDRDFTEAFF; CDR3 DNA: TGTGCCAGCAGCCAAGACGACAGAGATTTCACTGAAGCTTTCTTT
D gene: .; V gene: TRBV7-8; J gene: TRBJ2-5; clone size: many; CDR3 protein: CASSGTGAETQYF; CDR3 DNA: TGTGCCAGCAGCGGGACTGGAGCGGAGACCCAGTACTTC
D gene: TRBD2; V gene: TRBV7-9; J gene: TRBJ2-7; clone size: few; CDR3 protein: CASSSLWGRGADEQYF; CDR3 DNA: TGTGCCAGCAGCTCACTTTGGGGGAGGGGCGCGGACGAGCAGTACTTC
D gene: TRBD1; V gene: TRBV2; J gene: TRBJ1-1; clone size: many; CDR3 protein: CASIGQGETEAFF; CDR3 DNA: TGTGCCAGCATTGGACAGGGAGAAACTGAAGCTTTCTTT
D gene: TRBD1; V gene: TRBV19; J gene: TRBJ1-1; clone size: many; CDR3 protein: CASSIPRTGATMNTEAFF; CDR3 DNA: TGTGCCAGTAGTATCCCGCGGACAGGGGCGACCATGAACACTGAAGCTTTCTTT
D gene: .; V gene: TRBV9; J gene: TRBJ2-7; clone size: .; CDR3 protein: CASSVGGQVTYEQYF; CDR3 DNA: TGTGCCAGCAGCGTTGGGGGACAAGTCACCTACGAGCAGTACTTC
D gene: .; V gene: TRBV28; J gene: TRBJ2-2; clone size: .; CDR3 protein: CASSKDWAGTGELFF; CDR3 DNA: TGTGCCAGCAGCAAGGACTGGGCCGGAACCGGGGAGCTGTTTTTT
D gene: .; V gene: TRBV2; J gene: TRBJ2-2; clone size: many; CDR3 protein: CASSEARGTGELFF; CDR3 DNA: TGTGCCAGCAGTGAAGCTCGGGGCACCGGGGAGCTGTTTTTT
D gene: .; V gene: TRBV12-3/TRBV12-4; J gene: TRBJ1-2; clone size: many; CDR3 protein: CASRTGSGYGYTF; CDR3 DNA: TGTGCCAGCAGAACAGGGTCTGGCTATGGCTACACCTTC
D gene: .; V gene: TRBV7-9; J gene: TRBJ2-7; clone size: many; CDR3 protein: CASSSGGINHEQYF; CDR3 DNA: TGTGCCAGCAGCTCTGGGGGGATCAACCACGAGCAGTACTTC
D gene: .; V gene: TRBV29-1; J gene: TRBJ1-1; clone size: few; CDR3 protein: CSVPQGENTEAFF; CDR3 DNA: TGCAGCGTACCACAGGGTGAGAACACTGAAGCTTTCTTT
D gene: TRBD2; V gene: TRBV6-1; J gene: TRBJ2-2; clone size: few; CDR3 protein: CASSKGLAGLTGELFF; CDR3 DNA: TGTGCCAGCAGTAAGGGACTAGCGGGGCTCACCGGGGAGCTGTTTTTT
D gene: .; V gene: TRBV5-1; J gene: TRBJ2-1; clone size: few; CDR3 protein: CASSLASSDFYNEQFF; CDR3 DNA: TGCGCCAGCAGCTTAGCTTCTAGCGACTTCTACAATGAGCAGTTCTTC
D gene: .; V gene: TRBV20-1; J gene: TRBJ2-1; clone size: .; CDR3 protein: CSARDPLYPYNEQFF; CDR3 DNA: TGCAGTGCTAGAGATCCCCTCTACCCCTACAATGAGCAGTTCTTC
D gene: .; V gene: TRBV29-1; J gene: TRBJ2-1; clone size: many; CDR3 protein: CSVAGRYSYNEQFF; CDR3 DNA: TGCAGCGTTGCTGGCCGATACTCCTACAATGAGCAGTTCTTC
D gene: .; V gene: TRBV13; J gene: TRBJ2-1; clone size: many; CDR3 protein: CASTAGPGVGDEQFF; CDR3 DNA: TGTGCCAGTACAGCAGGGCCGGGAGTTGGAGATGAGCAGTTCTTC
D gene: TRBD2; V gene: TRBV5-1; J gene: TRBJ2-2; clone size: .; CDR3 protein: CASSVLAGGPGGTGELFF; CDR3 DNA: TGCGCCAGCAGCGTCCTAGCGGGAGGCCCGGGGGGCACCGGGGAGCTGTTTTTT